A selection of T cell receptor beta chains follows, all from one sample in a study of blood T cell repertoires in COVID-19. Here immunoSEQ multiplex PCR was the method, and the copy in TCRdb shows in-frame clones only, minus some. The repertoire consists of around 53,000 clones, with roughly 80% occurring once and the leading ten covering approximately 17%. Input material: peripheral blood. These TCRs come from a man in his 70s with active COVID-19. Both conserved end residues are part of each CDR3.

v_call cdr3_aa
TRBV7-9 CASSLVFDREDEKLFF
TRBV24-1 CATSGARTGGTYEQYF
TRBV2 CASKAGTGDGELFF
TRBV7-6 CASSLLVGVSSGANVLTF
TRBV11-2 CASSSLGGYEQYF
TRBV7-9 CASSVNRGSPEANVLTF
TRBV7-2 CASSLRQLTDTQYF
TRBV30 CAWSVEVLASSYNEQFF
TRBV11-2 CASSLKTTSGSGDTQYF
TRBV3-1/TRBV3-2 CASSPSGGDSPLHF
TRBV3-1/TRBV3-2 CASSRRGKADEQFF
TRBV7-9 CASRDQGRDSPLHF
TRBV5-1 CASSSVPPGQQETQYF
TRBV6-1 CASSTENTEAFF
TRBV7-2 CASSLVGRANTEAFF
TRBV2 CASSGQGARQETQYF
TRBV24-1 CATSLASGGVITQYF